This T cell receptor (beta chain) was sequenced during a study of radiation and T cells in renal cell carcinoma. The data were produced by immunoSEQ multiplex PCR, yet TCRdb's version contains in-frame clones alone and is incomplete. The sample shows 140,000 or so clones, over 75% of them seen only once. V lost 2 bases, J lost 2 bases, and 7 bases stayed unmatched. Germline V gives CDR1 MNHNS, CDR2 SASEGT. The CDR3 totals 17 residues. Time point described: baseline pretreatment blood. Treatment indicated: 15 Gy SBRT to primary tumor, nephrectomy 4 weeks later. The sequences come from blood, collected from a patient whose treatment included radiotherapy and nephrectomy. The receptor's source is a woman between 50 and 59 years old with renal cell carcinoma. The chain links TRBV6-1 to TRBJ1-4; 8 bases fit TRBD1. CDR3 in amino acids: CASSEWQGASTNEKLFF. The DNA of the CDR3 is TGTGCCAGCAGTGAATGGCAGGGGGCCAGCACTAATGAAAAACTGTTTTTT.